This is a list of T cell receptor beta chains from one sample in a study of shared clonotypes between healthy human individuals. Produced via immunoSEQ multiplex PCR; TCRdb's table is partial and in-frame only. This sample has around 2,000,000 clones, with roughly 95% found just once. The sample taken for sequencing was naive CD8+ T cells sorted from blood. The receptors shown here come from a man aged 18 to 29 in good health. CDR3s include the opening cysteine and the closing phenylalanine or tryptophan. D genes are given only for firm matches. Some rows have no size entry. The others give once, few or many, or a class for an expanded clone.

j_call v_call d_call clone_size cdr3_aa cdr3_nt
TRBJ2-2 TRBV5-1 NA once CASSLATEANTGELFF TGCGCCAGCAGCTTGGCTACGGAAGCGAACACCGGGGAGCTGTTTTTT
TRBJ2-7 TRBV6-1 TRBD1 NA CASTGTGGYEQYF TGTGCCAGCACCGGGACAGGGGGTTACGAGCAGTACTTC
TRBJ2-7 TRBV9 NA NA CASSVDDSLDEQYF TGTGCCAGCAGCGTAGACGACTCACTGGACGAGCAGTACTTC
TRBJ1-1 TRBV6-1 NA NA CASSEISWALNTEAFF TGTGCCAGCAGTGAAATATCCTGGGCCCTGAACACTGAAGCTTTCTTT
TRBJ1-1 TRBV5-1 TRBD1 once CASSIGTGDMNTEAFF TGCGCCAGCAGCATCGGGACAGGCGACATGAACACTGAAGCTTTCTTT
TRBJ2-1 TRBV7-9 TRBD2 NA CASSSETSGRSYNEQFF TGTGCCAGCAGCTCCGAGACTAGCGGGAGGTCCTACAATGAGCAGTTCTTC
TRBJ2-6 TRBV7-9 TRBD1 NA CASSSPGQPPSGANVLTF TGTGCCAGCAGCTCACCGGGACAGCCTCCCTCTGGGGCCAACGTCCTGACTTTC
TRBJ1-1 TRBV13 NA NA CASSSNRVTNTEAFF TGTGCCAGCAGTTCTAACAGGGTGACGAACACTGAAGCTTTCTTT
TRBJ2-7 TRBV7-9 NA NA CASSLVGPYEQYF TGTGCCAGCAGCTTAGTGGGACCCTACGAGCAGTACTTC
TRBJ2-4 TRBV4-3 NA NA CASSQGSGAKNIQYF TGCGCCAGCAGCCAAGGGTCGGGGGCCAAAAACATTCAGTACTTC